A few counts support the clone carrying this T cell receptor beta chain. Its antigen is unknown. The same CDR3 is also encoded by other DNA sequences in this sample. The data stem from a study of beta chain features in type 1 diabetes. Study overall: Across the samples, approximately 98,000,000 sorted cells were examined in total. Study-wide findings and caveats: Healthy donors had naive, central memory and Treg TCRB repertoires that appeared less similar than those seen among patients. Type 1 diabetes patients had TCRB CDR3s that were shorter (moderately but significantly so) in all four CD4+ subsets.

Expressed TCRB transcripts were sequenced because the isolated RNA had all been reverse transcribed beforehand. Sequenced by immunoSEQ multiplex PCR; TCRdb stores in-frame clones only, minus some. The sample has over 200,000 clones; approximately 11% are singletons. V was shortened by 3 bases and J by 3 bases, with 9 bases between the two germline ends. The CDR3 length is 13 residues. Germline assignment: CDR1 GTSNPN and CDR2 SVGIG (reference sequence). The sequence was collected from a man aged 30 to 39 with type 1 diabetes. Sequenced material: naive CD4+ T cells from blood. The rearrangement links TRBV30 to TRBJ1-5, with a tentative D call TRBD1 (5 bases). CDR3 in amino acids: CAWSLRDNQPQHF. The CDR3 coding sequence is TGTGCCTGGAGCCTCAGGGACAATCAGCCCCAGCATTTT.